The text below deals with one TCR beta chain. Its target is not known. These data belong to a study of OX40 agonist ivuxolimab in advanced cancers. Measured with immunoSEQ multiplex PCR; TCRdb has only the in-frame clones, and not every one. The sample shows about 58,000 clones, roughly nine tenths of them seen only once. The ends lost 4 bases at V and 7 bases at J; junction bases unmatched: 9. The CDR3 is 15 residues long. Germline CDR1 and CDR2: SGHTA and FQGNSA. The study, taken as a whole, reports: The expanded peripheral T cells' antigen specificity was not determined. Averaged across samples, CD8+ T cells carried more expanded clones than CD4+ did.

This sample comprised CD4+ or CD8+ T cells sorted from blood, obtained in a trial of the OX40 agonist ivuxolimab. This sequence originates from an adult with an advanced solid tumor such as melanoma, head and neck, liver or kidney cancer. The rearrangement joins TRBV7-2 to TRBJ1-2; TRBD1 matches at 10 bases. The chain's CDR3 is CASSSRQGALGGYTF. The CDR3 DNA sequence: TGTGCCAGCAGCTCCCGACAGGGGGCTTTAGGTGGCTACACCTTC.